The clone carrying this T cell receptor (beta chain) has only a few counts. No antigen is known for it. CDR1 is KGHSH and CDR2 is LQKENI in the germline V gene. Trimming took off 6 bases at V and 11 bases at J, with 16 bases between the two ends. The CDR3 is made up of 12 amino acids. This sample was included in a study of T cells in localized non-small cell lung cancer. Assay used: immunoSEQ multiplex PCR; TCRdb lists only in-frame clones, some missing. The table lists 7,300 or so clones, about 46% of them singletons, with approximately 7.5% in the top ten. Notes on the study in general: In adjacent lung, a median roughly 53 of the top 100 tumor clones were found. The highest T cell clonality was in uninvolved adjacent lung, above tumor.

This chain joins TRBV18 and TRBJ1-1; D is possibly TRBD1 (6 bases). The receptor was isolated from a man aged 35 to 69 with stage III lung adenocarcinoma. Source: lung tumor tissue, taken before any cancer treatment. DNA of the CDR3: TGTGCCAGCTCCCCGGGGGGGCCGTTGGCTTTCTTT. This sequence encodes CASSPGGPLAFF.